The present TCR beta chain was sequenced within a study of somatic mutations in cytotoxic T cells in rheumatoid arthritis (dated by TCRdb to about 2017). Study-level background: Before any treatment started and right after they were diagnosed, patients gave peripheral blood samples (about 30 ml EDTA). Some T-cell populations stained with V beta antibodies were sorted by flow on a FACSAria II or Sony SH800 to nearly 100% purity, with sorted V beta1+ cells additionally subjected to TCRB sequencing. Whether expanded CD8+ T-cell clones in untreated, newly diagnosed rheumatoid arthritis carry somatic mutations was the study question, and clonality was characterized with TCRB deep sequencing. For some 68 rheumatoid arthritis patients and some 21 healthy controls, TCRB deep sequencing was carried out. The median ages of the patient and control groups were essentially identical.

CD4+ and CD8+ cells were isolated by positive magnetic bead selection on an AutoMACS, and purity was checked by flow cytometry. Initial screening for clonal expansions relied on flow cytometry with a TCR V beta antibody panel, after which sorted CD8+ fractions underwent TCRB deep sequencing for characterization. Ficoll-Paque PLUS density gradient separation was used to isolate peripheral blood mononuclear cells. DNA was extracted from CD4-enriched, CD8-enriched or PBMC samples with Nucleospin Tissue or Tissue XS kits and quantified with a Qubit 2.0 fluorometer. The germline V gene (reference sequence) supplies CDR1 MNHNY and CDR2 SVGAGI. Including the terminal cysteine and phenylalanine, the CDR3 comprises 13 residues. Only CDR3 DNA is held: 39 bases, read in frame from base 1. V lost 11 bases and J lost 9 bases; the stretch between them is 17 bases long. Study-level results and caveats: In patients, CD8+ clonality rose with age (Spearman r ~ 0.5), which was not the case in healthy controls. The slight TRBV07 underrepresentation in patients was not adjusted for multiple comparisons. CD8+ T-cell clonality did not differ significantly between rheumatoid arthritis patients and age-matched healthy controls. In about an eighth of the roughly 65 patients, more than 20% of CD8+ cells belonged to the largest CD8+ clone, while several identical CD8+ TCRB sequences were shared between blood and synovial fluid. The antigen targets of the expanded CD8+ clones were unknown, and absence from virus-specific databases did not rule out viral specificity.

On this clone: Its target antigen remains unknown. The record has no base qualities; no much larger clone is one base away.

Genomic DNA underwent TCRB CDR3 sequencing using the immunoSEQ assay. The study's processing was this. Published virus-specific TCRB sequences were compared with patient CD8+ clones larger than 1%, and only a few matches were found. Only productive TCRB rearrangements were included in the analyses. Clonality was calculated as a Shannon entropy-based productive clonality index, and a clone was defined by a unique TCRB CDR3 sequence. Repertoire overlap for a pair of samples was computed from each clone's template counts relative to total templates per sample. V-gene usage from TCRB sequencing and V-gene usage measured by flow cytometry were correlated (Spearman r of approximately 0.66). TCRdb took this table from immuneACCESS and kept in-frame rearrangements with V and J called. Such tables lack part of the clones; where checked against another copy, unresolved V genes explain under half of the gap, and the rest is unexplained. That table is the source of V, J and clone size, and D and trimming were worked out from the DNA. The sample includes approximately 14,000 clones, with approximately 75% observed a single time. More than 13% of the sample is in the top ten clones.

The chain employs TRBV6-6 and TRBJ1-6; the D region possibly corresponds to TRBD1 (6 bases align). The TCR was taken from an adult with rheumatoid arthritis. Source material: CD8+ T cells sorted from blood. The DNA sequence reads TGTGCCGCTCGAGCGGGGGGCGGTTCACCCCTCCACTTT. Its protein reads: CAARAGGGSPLHF.